This T cell receptor beta chain derives from a study of STAT5B mutations in CD4+ large granular lymphocyte leukemia. The CDR3 is 13 residues long. Germline values: CDR1 LGHNT, CDR2 FRNRAP. Trimming cost V 5 bases and J 7 bases; bases outside gene matches: 4. The repertoire was sequenced with immunoSEQ multiplex PCR; TCRdb's copy has only in-frame clones and lacks some. This table holds more than 40,000 clones, 80% to 85% found once. The clonotype comes from a human donor in good health. Sample: CD4+ T cells from blood buffy coats. The rearrangement links TRBV12-5 to TRBJ2-5, with 10 bases that match TRBD2. In nucleotides, the CDR3 is TGTGCTAGTGGTCTAGCGGGGGTGGTGACCCAGTACTTC. Amino acid sequence: CASGLAGVVTQYF.